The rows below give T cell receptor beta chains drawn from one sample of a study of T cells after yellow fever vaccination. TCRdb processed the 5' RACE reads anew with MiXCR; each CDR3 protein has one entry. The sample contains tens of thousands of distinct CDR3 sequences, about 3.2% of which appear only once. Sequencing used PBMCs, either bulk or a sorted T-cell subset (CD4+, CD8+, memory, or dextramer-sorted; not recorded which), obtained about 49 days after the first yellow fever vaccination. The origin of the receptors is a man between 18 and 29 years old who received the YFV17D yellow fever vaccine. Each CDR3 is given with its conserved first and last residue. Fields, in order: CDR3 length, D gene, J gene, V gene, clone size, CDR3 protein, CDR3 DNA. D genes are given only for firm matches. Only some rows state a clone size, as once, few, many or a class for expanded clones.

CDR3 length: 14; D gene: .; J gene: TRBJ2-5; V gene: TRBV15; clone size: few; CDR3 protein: CATSRSLGSETQYF; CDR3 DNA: TGTGCCACCAGCAGGTCTCTGGGCTCAGAGACCCAGTACTTC
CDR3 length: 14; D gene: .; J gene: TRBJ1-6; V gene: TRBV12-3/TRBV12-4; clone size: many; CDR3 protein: CASSGAGSNSPLHF; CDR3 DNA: TGTGCCAGCAGTGGGGCAGGGAGTAATTCACCCCTCCACTTT
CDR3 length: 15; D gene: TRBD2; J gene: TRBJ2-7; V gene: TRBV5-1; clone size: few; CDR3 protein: CASSSGASGVYEQYF; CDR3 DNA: TGCGCCAGCAGCTCAGGGGCTAGCGGGGTCTACGAGCAGTACTTC
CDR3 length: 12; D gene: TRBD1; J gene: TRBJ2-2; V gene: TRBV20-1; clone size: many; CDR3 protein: CSADRGAGELFF; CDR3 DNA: TGCAGTGCTGACAGGGGGGCCGGGGAGCTGTTTTTT
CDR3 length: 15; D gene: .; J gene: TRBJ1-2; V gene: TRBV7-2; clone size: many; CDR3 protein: CASSLERQPNYGYTF; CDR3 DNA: TGTGCCAGCAGCTTAGAAAGGCAACCCAACTATGGCTACACCTTC
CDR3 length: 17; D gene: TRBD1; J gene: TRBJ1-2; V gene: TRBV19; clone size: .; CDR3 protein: CASSIAILDRAGYGYTF; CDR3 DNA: TGTGCCAGTAGTATAGCAATCTTAGACAGGGCGGGCTATGGCTACACCTTC
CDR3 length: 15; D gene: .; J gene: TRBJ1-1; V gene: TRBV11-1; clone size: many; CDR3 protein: CASSPTGWRQTEAFF; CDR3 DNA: TGTGCCAGCAGCCCTACAGGGTGGCGGCAAACTGAAGCTTTCTTT
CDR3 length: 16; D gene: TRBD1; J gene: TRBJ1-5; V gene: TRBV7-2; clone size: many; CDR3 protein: CASSPGQDRVDQPQHF; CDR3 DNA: TGTGCCAGCAGCCCCGGACAAGACAGGGTGGATCAGCCCCAGCATTTT
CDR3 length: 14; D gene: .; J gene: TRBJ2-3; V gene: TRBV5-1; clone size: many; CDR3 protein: CASRGHTSTDTQYF; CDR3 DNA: TGCGCCAGCCGGGGACATACTAGCACAGATACGCAGTATTTT
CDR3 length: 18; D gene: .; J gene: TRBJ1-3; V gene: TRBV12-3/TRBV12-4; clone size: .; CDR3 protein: CAFSSVPWPILSGNTIYF; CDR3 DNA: TGTGCCTTCAGTTCGGTACCCTGGCCGATCCTCTCTGGAAACACCATATATTTT
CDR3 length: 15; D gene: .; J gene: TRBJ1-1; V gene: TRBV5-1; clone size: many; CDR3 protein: CASSLTVTRNTEAFF; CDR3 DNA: TGCGCCAGCAGCTTGACAGTTACACGGAACACTGAAGCTTTCTTT
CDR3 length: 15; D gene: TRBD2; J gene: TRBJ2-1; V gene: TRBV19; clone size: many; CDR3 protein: CASSMAGGSYNEQFF; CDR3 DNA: TGTGCCAGTAGTATGGCGGGGGGCTCCTACAATGAGCAGTTCTTC
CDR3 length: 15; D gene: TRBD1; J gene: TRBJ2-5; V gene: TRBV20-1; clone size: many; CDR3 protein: CSARDLGQGQETQYF; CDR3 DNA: TGCAGTGCTAGAGATCTAGGACAGGGCCAAGAGACCCAGTACTTC
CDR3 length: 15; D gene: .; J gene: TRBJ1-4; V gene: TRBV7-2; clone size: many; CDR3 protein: CASSFALQTNEKLFF; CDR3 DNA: TGTGCCAGCAGCTTTGCCCTTCAGACTAATGAAAAACTGTTTTTT
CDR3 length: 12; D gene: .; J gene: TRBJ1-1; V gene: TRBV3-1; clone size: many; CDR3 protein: CASSQLNTEAFF; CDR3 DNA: TGTGCCAGCAGCCAATTGAACACTGAAGCTTTCTTT
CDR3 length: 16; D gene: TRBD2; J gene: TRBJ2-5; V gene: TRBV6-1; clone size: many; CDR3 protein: CASRQTSGPFQETQYF; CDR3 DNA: TGTGCCAGCAGGCAGACTAGCGGGCCGTTCCAAGAGACCCAGTACTTC
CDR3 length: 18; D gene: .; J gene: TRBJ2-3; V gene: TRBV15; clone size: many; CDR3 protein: CATSRVRGAPDGTDTQYF; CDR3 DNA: TGTGCCACCAGCAGAGTACGGGGGGCGCCGGACGGCACAGATACGCAGTATTTT
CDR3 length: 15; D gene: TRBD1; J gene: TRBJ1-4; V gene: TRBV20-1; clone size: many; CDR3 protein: CSARDWGTGGEKLFF; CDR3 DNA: TGCAGTGCTAGAGATTGGGGGACAGGGGGTGAAAAACTGTTTTTT
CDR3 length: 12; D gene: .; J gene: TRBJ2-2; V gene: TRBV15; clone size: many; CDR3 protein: CATSREGTELFF; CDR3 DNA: TGTGCCACCAGCAGAGAGGGGACGGAGCTGTTTTTT
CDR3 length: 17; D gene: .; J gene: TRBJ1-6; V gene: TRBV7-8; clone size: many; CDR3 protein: CASSPRAVSSYNSPLHF; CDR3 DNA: TGTGCCAGCAGTCCAAGGGCGGTCAGCTCCTATAATTCACCCCTCCACTTT
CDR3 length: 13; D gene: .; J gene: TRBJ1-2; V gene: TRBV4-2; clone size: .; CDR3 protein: CASSLGYGDGYTF; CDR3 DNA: TGTGCCAGCAGCCTTGGATACGGTGATGGCTACACCTTC
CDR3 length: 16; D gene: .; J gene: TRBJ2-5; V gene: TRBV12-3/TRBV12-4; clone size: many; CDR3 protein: CASSMLLAEGRETQYF; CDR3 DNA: TGTGCCAGCAGTATGCTACTAGCTGAGGGTAGAGAGACCCAGTACTTC
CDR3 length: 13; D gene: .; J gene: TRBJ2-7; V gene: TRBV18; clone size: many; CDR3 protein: CASSPNRENEQYF; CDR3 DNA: TGTGCCAGCTCACCGAACAGGGAGAACGAGCAGTACTTC
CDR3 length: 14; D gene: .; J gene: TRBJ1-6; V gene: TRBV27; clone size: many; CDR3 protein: CASSFTLWGSPLHF; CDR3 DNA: TGTGCCAGCAGCTTTACGCTCTGGGGTTCACCCCTCCACTTT
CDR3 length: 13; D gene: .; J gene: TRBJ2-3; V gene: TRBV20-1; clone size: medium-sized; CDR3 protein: CSAAQGVRDTQYF; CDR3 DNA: TGCAGTGCCGCACAGGGAGTTAGGGATACGCAGTATTTT
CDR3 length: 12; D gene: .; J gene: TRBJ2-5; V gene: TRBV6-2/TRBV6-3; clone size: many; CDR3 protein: CASSQGWETQYF; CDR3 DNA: TGTGCCAGCTCCCAGGGGTGGGAGACCCAGTACTTC
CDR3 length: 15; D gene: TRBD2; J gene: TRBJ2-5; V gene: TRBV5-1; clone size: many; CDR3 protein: CASSLEAGTRETQYF; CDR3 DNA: TGCGCCAGCAGCTTGGAAGCGGGGACTCGAGAGACCCAGTACTTC
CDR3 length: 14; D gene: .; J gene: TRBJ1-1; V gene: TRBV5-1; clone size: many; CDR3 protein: CASSLGRGHTEAFF; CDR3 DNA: TGCGCCAGCAGCTTGGGACGGGGGCACACTGAAGCTTTCTTT
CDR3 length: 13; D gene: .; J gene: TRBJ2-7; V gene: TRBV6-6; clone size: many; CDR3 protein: CASSPQRKDEQYF; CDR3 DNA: TGTGCCAGCAGCCCACAGAGAAAGGACGAGCAGTACTTC
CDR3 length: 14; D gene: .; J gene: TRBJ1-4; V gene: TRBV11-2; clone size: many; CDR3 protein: CASSLEGVWEKLFF; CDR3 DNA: TGTGCCAGCAGCTTAGAAGGGGTTTGGGAAAAACTGTTTTTT
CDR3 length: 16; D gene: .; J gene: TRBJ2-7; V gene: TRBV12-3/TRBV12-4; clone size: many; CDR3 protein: CASSFYRFGLGDEQYF; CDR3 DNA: TGTGCCAGCAGTTTCTACAGGTTTGGGCTCGGGGACGAGCAGTACTTC
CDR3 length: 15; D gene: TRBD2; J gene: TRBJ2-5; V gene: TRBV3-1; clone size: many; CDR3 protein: CASSQKRGVRETQYF; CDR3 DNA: TGTGCCAGCAGCCAAAAGCGGGGGGTCCGAGAGACCCAGTACTTC
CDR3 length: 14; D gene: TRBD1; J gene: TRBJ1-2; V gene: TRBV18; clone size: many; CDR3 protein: CASSPGTENYGYTF; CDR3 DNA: TGTGCCAGCTCACCAGGGACAGAGAACTATGGCTACACCTTC
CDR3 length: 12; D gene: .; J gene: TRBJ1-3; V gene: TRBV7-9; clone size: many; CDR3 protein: CASSLHGNTIYF; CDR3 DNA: TGTGCCAGCAGCTTACACGGAAACACCATATATTTT
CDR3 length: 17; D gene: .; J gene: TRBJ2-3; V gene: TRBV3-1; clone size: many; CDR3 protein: CASSRIRGGVRGDTQYF; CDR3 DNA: TGTGCCAGCAGCCGTATCCGGGGTGGGGTTAGGGGAGATACGCAGTATTTT
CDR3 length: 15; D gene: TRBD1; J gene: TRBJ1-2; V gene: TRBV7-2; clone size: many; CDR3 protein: CASSLSLQGGDGYTF; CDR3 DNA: TGTGCCAGCAGCTTGTCGTTACAGGGGGGCGATGGCTACACCTTC